A selection of T cell receptor beta chains follows, all from one sample in a study of T-cell memory formation after mild COVID-19. From the 5' RACE reads, TCRdb called clonotypes with MiXCR, one entry per CDR3 protein. The repertoire includes approximately 45,000 distinct CDR3 sequences, less than 8% of them detected once, and 0.79% sits in the top ten. Input material: PBMCs or a T cell subset sorted from them (not recorded which). These receptors came from an adult who had mild COVID-19 (a few samples of this study predate the infection). Cell type and time point are not known. CDR3s include the opening cysteine and the closing phenylalanine or tryptophan. The D gene is left open where the match is weak. Size is omitted from some rows. Given values are once, few, many or a class for expanded clones.

V gene	J gene	D gene	clone size	CDR3 DNA	CDR3 protein
TRBV5-6	TRBJ1-2	-	-	TGTGCCAGCAGCTTGGCCCAGAGGGTAGCAGATGGCTACACCTTC	CASSLAQRVADGYTF
TRBV5-1	TRBJ2-1	TRBD1	many	TGCGCCAGCAGCTTGGGAGTGGGACAGGGGTTGGATGAGCAGTTCTTC	CASSLGVGQGLDEQFF
TRBV7-9	TRBJ1-1	TRBD1	few	TGTGCCAGCAGCCGACAGGGGGCGTCCACTGAAGCTTTCTTT	CASSRQGASTEAFF
TRBV4-3	TRBJ2-3	TRBD2	many	TGCGCCAGCAGCCAAGATGGTGTTAGCGGGGATACGCAGTATTTT	CASSQDGVSGDTQYF
TRBV7-9	TRBJ1-4	-	-	TGTGCCAGCAGCTTTCGCGGAGTCGGTGAAAAACTGTTTTTT	CASSFRGVGEKLFF
TRBV5-1	TRBJ1-6	-	many	TGCGCCAGCAGCTTGGAGACAAGGAACTCACCCCTCCACTTT	CASSLETRNSPLHF
TRBV2	TRBJ2-6	-	-	TGTGCCAGCATTCACCCGGACTCTGGGGCCAACGTCCTGACTTTC	CASIHPDSGANVLTF
TRBV14	TRBJ2-7	-	-	TGTGCCAGCAGCCAAATCACCTACGAGCAGTACTTC	CASSQITYEQYF
TRBV7-8	TRBJ2-1	-	many	TGTGCCAGCAGCCGACAGGAGTTCAATGAGCAGTTCTTC	CASSRQEFNEQFF
TRBV9	TRBJ1-2	-	few	TGTGCCAGCCGAAGAGATGCGCTAGGAGTTGGCTATGGCTACACCTTC	CASRRDALGVGYGYTF